This entry lists 4 T cell receptor beta chains sequenced from one sample in a study of breast tumors, draining lymph nodes, adjacent tissues. A single record per CDR3 protein comes from TCRdb applying MiXCR to the multiplex PCR reads. This table holds about 89,000 distinct CDR3 sequences, approximately 28% found once. Axillary draining lymph nodes of breast cancer patients supplied the node samples. Sequencing was carried out using axillary lymph node tissue. These receptors all come from a female donor with breast cancer. Some clones in this sample may be carry-over from other donors' samples.

The rearrangement uses TRBV7-2 and TRBJ2-7; the match to TRBD2 covers 7 bases. V shed 0 bases, J shed 0 bases, and the junction held 2 bases outside the gene matches. Germline lookup yields CDR1 SGHTA and CDR2 FQGNSA. There are 15 residues in the CDR3. The CDR3 DNA is TGTGCCAGCAGCTTAGCTAGCGGGTTCTCCTACGAGCAGTACTTC. It translates to CASSLASGFSYEQYF.

This clonotype has at least ten counts. The rearrangement links TRBV29-1 to TRBJ1-4, with 9 bases identical to TRBD1. Trimming cost V 6 bases and J 8 bases; bases outside gene matches: 10. Per the germline V gene, CDR1 is SQVTM and CDR2 is ANQGSEA. The CDR3 sequence is 14 residues long. The CDR3 DNA reads TGCAGCGTACGGGGACAGGGAGGAAAGGAAAAACTGTTTTTT. Encoded protein: CSVRGQGGKEKLFF.

This clonotype was observed many times. V gene TRBV5-6 combines with J gene TRBJ2-1; D is unclear. The germline V and J ends were trimmed by 4 bases and 4 bases, with 9 bases remaining between them. CDR1 is SGHDT, CDR2 YYEEEE, per germline. The length of the CDR3 is 13 residues. Written as DNA, the CDR3 is TGTGCCAGCAGCCCTTGGGTGTACAATGAGCAGTTCTTC. Translating gives CASSPWVYNEQFF.

The chain recombines TRBV20-1 with TRBJ1-5; TRBD1 is a possible D gene (5 bases). Germline V CDR1 and CDR2: DFQATT, SNEGSKA (reference sequence). Between the trimmed V and J ends, which lost 3 bases and 5 bases, there was a span of 23 bases. This CDR3 is 17 amino acids long. The CDR3, as DNA: TGCAGTGCTAGGCCGGGGACTTGGGGAACCTGGGATCAGCCCCAGCATTTT. As protein: CSARPGTWGTWDQPQHF.